The T cell receptor (beta chain) described here comes from a study of blood T cell repertoires in COVID-19. Study details: PBMCs, B-cell-depleted T cells, or T cells were the source of the cDNA or gDNA that made up the material.

In the authors' methods: Reference gene primer amplification gave nucleated cell count estimates. The method was immunoSEQ multiplex PCR; TCRdb's version includes in-frame clones alone and lacks a portion of them. V and J calls and clone size follow that table, whereas D and trimming were derived from the DNA. Here the sample spans 200,000 or so clones, 87% being singletons. Donors were grouped by their self-reported clinical history. Cohort 3 donors were reported recovered after two negative PCRs, clearance, or symptom resolution. The CDR3 is 13 amino acids. The V end lost 5 bases, the J end lost 2 bases, and 8 bases lay between the germline ends.

What was sequenced was PBMCs or T cells enriched from blood (not recorded which). V is TRBV12-3 or TRBV12-4 and J is TRBJ2-3; perhaps TRBD2 as D (5 bases). This sequence was found in a man in his thirties or forties who had recovered from COVID-19. In DNA form, the CDR3 reads TGTGCCAGCAGTATCGGGAACACAGATACGCAGTATTTT. Its translation: CASSIGNTDTQYF.